The rows below give T cell receptor beta chains drawn from one sample of a study of blood T cell repertoires in COVID-19. The table came from immunoSEQ multiplex PCR; TCRdb's copy has only in-frame clones and leaves some out. The table shows more than 200,000 clones, with approximately 86% occurring only once. Source material: PBMCs or T cells enriched from blood (not recorded which). Receptors originate from a woman aged 45-65 years who had recovered from COVID-19. The CDR3 runs from the conserved cysteine through the conserved F or W. The order of the fields is V gene, J gene, D gene, CDR3 protein, CDR3 DNA. A D gene is named only where the DNA matches it firmly.

>TRBV4-2|TRBJ2-1|TRBD2
CASSREVFGLAGVNEQFF
TGTGCCAGCAGCCGTGAGGTATTTGGACTAGCGGGAGTCAATGAGCAGTTCTTC
>TRBV19|TRBJ2-7|.
CASSPTGSYEQYF
TGTGCCAGTAGTCCAACAGGGTCATACGAGCAGTACTTC
>TRBV25-1|TRBJ2-1|.
CASSEPPNGEQFF
TGTGCCAGCAGTGAACCCCCGAACGGGGAGCAGTTCTTC
>TRBV4-2|TRBJ1-2|.
CASSQVGAGSYYGYTF
TGTGCCAGCAGCCAAGTTGGGGCAGGGTCTTACTATGGCTACACCTTC
>TRBV27|TRBJ1-2|.
CASTSGDYGYTF
TGTGCCAGCACCTCGGGAGACTATGGCTACACCTTC
>TRBV5-1|TRBJ2-7|TRBD1
CASSLDFGARDRVYEQYF
TGCGCCAGCAGCTTGGACTTTGGTGCCCGGGACAGAGTTTACGAGCAGTACTTC
>TRBV4-3|TRBJ2-7|.
CASSQARGPYEQYF
TGCGCCAGCAGCCAAGCCCGAGGGCCCTACGAGCAGTACTTC
>TRBV13|TRBJ2-5|TRBD1
CASSSRDSQETQYF
TGTGCCAGCAGCTCCCGGGACAGCCAAGAGACCCAGTACTTC
>TRBV9|TRBJ2-7|TRBD2
CASSASSGLADPYEQYF
TGTGCCAGCAGCGCCTCCTCGGGACTAGCGGATCCCTACGAGCAGTACTTC
>TRBV6-6|TRBJ2-7|.
CASSYSDAGTYEQYF
TGTGCCAGCAGTTATTCTGACGCAGGAACCTACGAGCAGTACTTC
>TRBV4-2|TRBJ2-1|TRBD2
CASSPGLAGGRYNEQFF
TGTGCCAGCAGCCCGGGACTAGCGGGAGGTCGATACAATGAGCAGTTCTTC